The T cell receptor (beta chain) under discussion was sequenced for a study of shared clonotypes between healthy human individuals. A note on this clone: The antigen remains undetermined.

The DNA input per sorted-subset replicate PCR was roughly 0.2 ug, corresponding to around 28,000 T cell genomes. Original handling: Filtering differed, since immunoSEQ gave only junction sequences and no quality scores. Sequencing used immunoSEQ multiplex PCR; TCRdb keeps in-frame clones, though not all of them. Clone size and the V and J calls come from that table; the DNA yielded D and trimming. The table records 2 million to 3 million clones, 90% to 95% of them present only once. Study-wide points: It was expected that sequencing depth would affect clonotype sharing among donors.

The CDR3 length is 13 residues. V shed 8 bases and J 5 bases; nucleotides not matched to a gene: 6. The V gene's germline CDR1 is LNHDA and CDR2 SQIVND (reference sequence). The source of this sequence is a man aged 18 to 29 in good health. Material: naive CD4+ T cells sorted from blood. Subset given: CD45RA+ positively selected. The genes are TRBV19 and TRBJ1-2; the match to TRBD1 covers 9 bases. The CDR3 DNA is TGTGCCAGTCGGGACAGGGTCGTTTATGGCTACACCTTC. It encodes CASRDRVVYGYTF.